This note documents a single T cell receptor (beta chain) sequence. Its antigen is undetermined. Assay: immunoSEQ multiplex PCR; the TCRdb copy retains only in-frame clones and omits some. The repertoire holds around 2,100,000 clones, 85% to 95% seen once, with 1% to 1.5% in the top ten. The sample comes from a study of shared clonotypes between healthy human individuals. As for the study in general: With ages of 18 to 49, the donors were a couple of women and a few men. Broader study findings: The authors expected sequencing depth to affect clonotype sharing among donors. Between a handful of donors, naive CD4 clonotypes were shared at a level of about 5%.

Terminally differentiated effector memory CD45RA+ cells were left out of the naive CD8 fraction, which was CD45RO-negative and positively selected for CCR7. The clonotype comes from a man aged 18 to 30 in good health. Sequencing was carried out using naive CD8+ T cells sorted from blood.

The CDR3 here is CASSLGSGTEAFF. For the CDR3, the DNA is TGTGCCAGCAGCCTAGGGAGCGGCACTGAAGCTTTCTTT. The chain is built from TRBV9 and TRBJ1-1; D remains unclear. Trimming shortened V by 4 bases and J by 4 bases, and 11 bases separated the two germline ends. Germline-derived CDR1 and CDR2 are SGDLS and YYNGEE. This CDR3 contains 13 residues.